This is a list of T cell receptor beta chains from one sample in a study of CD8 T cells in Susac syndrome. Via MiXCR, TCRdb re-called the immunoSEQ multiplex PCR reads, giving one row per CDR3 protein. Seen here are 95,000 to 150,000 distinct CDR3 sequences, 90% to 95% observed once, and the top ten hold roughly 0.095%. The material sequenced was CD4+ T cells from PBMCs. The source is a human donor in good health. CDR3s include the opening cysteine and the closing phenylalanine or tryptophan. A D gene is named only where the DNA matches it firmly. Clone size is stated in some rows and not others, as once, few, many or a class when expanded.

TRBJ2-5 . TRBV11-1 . CASSLGGLQETQYF TGTGCCAGCAGCTTAGGTGGATTACAAGAGACCCAGTACTTC
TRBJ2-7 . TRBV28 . CATRGTKQGFLYEQYF TGTGCCACCCGAGGAACCAAACAGGGTTTTCTCTACGAGCAGTACTTC
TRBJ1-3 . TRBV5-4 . CASSLYGGNTIYF TGTGCCAGCAGCTTGTACGGCGGAAACACCATATATTTT
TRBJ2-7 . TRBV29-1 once CSVDLEGDPTYEQYF TGCAGCGTTGATTTGGAGGGTGACCCAACCTACGAGCAGTACTTC
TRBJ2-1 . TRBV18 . CASSPAGRGTFVEQFF TGTGCCAGCTCACCCGCGGGCAGGGGCACTTTCGTCGAACAGTTCTTC
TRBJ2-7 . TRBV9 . CASSVATGRDEQYF TGTGCCAGCAGCGTAGCTACAGGGCGGGACGAGCAGTACTTC
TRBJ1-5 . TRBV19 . CASRQGFGHQPQHF TGTGCCAGTAGACAGGGATTTGGGCATCAGCCCCAGCATTTT
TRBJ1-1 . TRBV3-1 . CASSSSGTPLGEAFF TGTGCCAGCAGCTCCTCCGGGACACCCCTGGGTGAAGCTTTCTTT
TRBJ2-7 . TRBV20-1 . CSAREGRLEQYF TGCAGTGCTAGAGAGGGCCGATTGGAGCAGTACTTC
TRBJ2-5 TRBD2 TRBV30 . CAWTGGSGETQYF TGTGCCTGGACGGGCGGGAGCGGAGAGACCCAGTACTTC
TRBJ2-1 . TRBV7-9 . CASSKYQGHEQFF TGTGCCAGCAGCAAATATCAGGGCCATGAGCAGTTCTTC
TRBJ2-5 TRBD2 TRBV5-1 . CASRSGTSGTETQYF TGCGCCAGCAGGTCCGGGACTAGCGGGACAGAGACCCAGTACTTC
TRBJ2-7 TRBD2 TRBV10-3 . CAISVASGIYEQYF TGTGCCATCAGTGTGGCTAGCGGGATATACGAGCAGTACTTC
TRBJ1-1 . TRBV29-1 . CSASGRGREAFF TGCAGCGCCTCAGGAAGGGGAAGGGAAGCTTTCTTT
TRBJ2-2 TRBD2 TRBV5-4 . CASSLGLAGGRGELFF TGTGCCAGCAGCTTGGGACTAGCGGGAGGTCGCGGGGAGCTGTTTTTT
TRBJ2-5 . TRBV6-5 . CASSYLSGNQETQYF TGTGCCAGCAGCTATCTTAGCGGAAATCAAGAGACCCAGTACTTC
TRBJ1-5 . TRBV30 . CAWSARGNQPQHF TGTGCCTGGAGTGCTAGGGGAAATCAGCCCCAGCATTTT
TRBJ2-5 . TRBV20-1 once CSAKLQKQETQYF TGCAGTGCTAAGTTGCAGAAACAAGAGACCCAGTACTTC
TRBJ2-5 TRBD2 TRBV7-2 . CASSLEGGSGVQTQYF TGTGCCAGCAGCTTAGAGGGAGGGAGTGGGGTTCAGACCCAGTACTTC
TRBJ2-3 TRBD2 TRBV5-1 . CASSLQAGVTDTQYF TGCGCCAGCAGCTTGCAAGCGGGAGTAACAGATACGCAGTATTTT
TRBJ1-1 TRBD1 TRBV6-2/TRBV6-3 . CASRSNLNRGEAFF TGTGCCAGCAGGTCGAACCTTAACAGGGGTGAAGCTTTCTTT
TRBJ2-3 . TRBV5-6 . CASSPGNFAYTQYF TGTGCCAGCAGCCCGGGGAACTTCGCCTATACGCAGTATTTT
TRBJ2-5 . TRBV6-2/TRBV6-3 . CASSGRAQETQYF TGTGCCAGCAGTGGTAGGGCCCAAGAGACCCAGTACTTC
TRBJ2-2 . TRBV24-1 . CATSEPPGTATRAHTGELFF TGTGCCACCAGTGAACCCCCCGGGACCGCGACTAGAGCACACACCGGGGAGCTGTTTTTT
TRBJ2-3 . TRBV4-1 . CASRTGDWTDTQYF TGCGCCAGCAGAACAGGCGACTGGACAGATACGCAGTATTTT
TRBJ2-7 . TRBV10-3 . CAISDPTRKRTYEQYF TGTGCCATCAGTGACCCCACTAGAAAGAGGACCTACGAGCAGTACTTC
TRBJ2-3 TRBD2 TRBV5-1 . CASSYTGLRGRDTQYF TGCGCCAGCAGCTATACGGGACTACGGGGGAGAGATACGCAGTATTTT
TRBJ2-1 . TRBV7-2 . CASSPGRVEQFF TGTGCCAGCAGCCCAGGCCGGGTTGAGCAGTTCTTC
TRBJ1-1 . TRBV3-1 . CASSFGQQNTEAFF TGTGCCAGCAGCTTTGGACAGCAGAACACTGAAGCTTTCTTT
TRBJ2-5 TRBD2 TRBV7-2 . CASSLNPLGEGETQYF TGTGCCAGCAGCTTAAATCCCCTAGGGGAGGGGGAGACCCAGTACTTC
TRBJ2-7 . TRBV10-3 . CAISESQGGYEQYF TGTGCCATCAGTGAGTCCCAGGGGGGATACGAGCAGTACTTC
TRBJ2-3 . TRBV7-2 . CASSSYTDTQYF TGTGCCAGCAGTTCCTACACAGATACGCAGTATTTT
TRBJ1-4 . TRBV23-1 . CASSQVVGPEVATNEKLFF TGCGCCAGCAGTCAAGTCGTTGGGCCAGAAGTTGCAACTAATGAAAAACTGTTTTTT
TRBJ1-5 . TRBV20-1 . CSASTAQESGFNQPQHF TGCAGTGCTAGTACCGCCCAGGAGTCAGGGTTTAATCAGCCCCAGCATTTT
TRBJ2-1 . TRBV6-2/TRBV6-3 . CASSERLAAMEQFF TGTGCCAGCAGTGAAAGACTTGCCGCAATGGAGCAGTTCTTC
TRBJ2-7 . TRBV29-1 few CSVVGALWEQYF TGCAGCGTTGTGGGGGCTTTGTGGGAGCAGTACTTC
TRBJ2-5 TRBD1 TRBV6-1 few CASSLGQGEETQYF TGTGCCAGCAGTCTGGGACAGGGCGAAGAGACCCAGTACTTC
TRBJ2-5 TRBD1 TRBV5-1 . CASSPGQGRFETQYF TGCGCCAGCAGCCCCGGACAGGGGAGGTTCGAGACCCAGTACTTC
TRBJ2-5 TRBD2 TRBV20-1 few CSAREPSGKAVETQYF TGCAGTGCTAGAGAGCCTAGCGGGAAAGCGGTAGAGACCCAGTACTTC
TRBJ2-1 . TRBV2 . CASRAGQGRGAGGFYNEQFF TGTGCCAGCAGGGCAGGACAGGGAAGAGGGGCGGGAGGATTCTACAATGAGCAGTTCTTC
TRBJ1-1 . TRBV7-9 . CASSRIYGAFF TGTGCCAGCAGCCGGATTTACGGGGCTTTCTTT